The 18 T cell receptor beta chains below were found in one sample sequenced in a study of shared clonotypes between healthy human individuals. Repertoires were generated with immunoSEQ multiplex PCR, while TCRdb's copy carries only in-frame clones and drops some. The table has about 500,000 clones, approximately 77% seen once. The sample was PBMCs. The receptors come from a middle-aged woman in good health. Some clones in this sample may be carry-over from other donors' samples.

This clone occurred many times. V gene TRBV7-8 combines with J gene TRBJ1-6, with D unresolved. Germline values: CDR1 SGHVS, CDR2 FQNEAQ. With 5 bases removed from V and 14 bases from J, the gap between germline ends came to 10 bases. The CDR3 has 11 amino acids. CDR3 sequence: CASSLTRALHF. The DNA of the CDR3 is TGTGCCAGCAGCCTCACAAGGGCCCTCCACTTT.

This clone has ten or more counts. Different DNA sequences within this sample yield the same CDR3. The CDR3 loop reads CASSWSGDTEQYF. In DNA form, the CDR3 reads TGTGCCAGCAGCTGGTCGGGGGACACCGAGCAGTACTTC. This chain connects TRBV5-4 to TRBJ2-7, with D perhaps being TRBD1 or TRBD2 (6 bases each). CDR1 is SGHNT and CDR2 is YYREEE in the germline V gene (reference sequence). CDR3 length: 13 amino acids. The V end lost 3 bases, the J end lost 6 bases, and 13 bases lay between the germline ends.

J is TRBJ2-3 and V is TRBV9, with a possible D match to TRBD1 (5 bases). Per germline, CDR1 SGDLS and CDR2 YYNGEE. V shed 0 bases and J shed 0 bases, with 14 bases lying between them. The CDR3 spans 17 residues. The CDR3 protein is CASSVEGVGTSTDTQYF. The CDR3 DNA follows: TGTGCCAGCAGCGTAGAAGGGGTTGGCACTAGCACAGATACGCAGTATTTT.

J is TRBJ2-1 and V is TRBV10-3, with D possibly TRBD2 on 7 matching bases. The CDR3 runs to 14 residues. The ends were cut back, 10 bases at V and 5 bases at J, with 18 bases in the middle. The germline V gene encodes CDR1 ENHRY and CDR2 SYGVKD. CDR3 bases: TGTGCCACCACCTGGGGGGGGGCTAACAATGAGCAGTTCTTC. As protein: CATTWGGANNEQFF.

The sample holds one count of this clone. The chain joins TRBV29-1 to TRBJ2-5; D is possibly TRBD2 (6 bases). This CDR3 has 12 residues. Germline V lookup: CDR1 SQVTM, CDR2 ANQGSEA. The germline V and J ends were trimmed by 4 bases and 5 bases, with 11 bases remaining between them. CDR3 residues: CSVAPGRETQYF. The CDR3 DNA follows: TGCAGCGTTGCGCCAGGGAGGGAGACCCAGTACTTC.

This rearrangement joins TRBV11-1 to TRBJ1-2, with 8 bases fitting TRBD1. The CDR3 runs 13 residues. The trim removed 5 bases at V and 3 bases at J, leaving 2 bases unmatched. The germline V gene encodes CDR1 SGHAT and CDR2 FQDESV (reference sequence). For the CDR3, the DNA is TGTGCCAGCAGCCCGGACAGGGACTATGGCTACACCTTC. It yields the protein CASSPDRDYGYTF. The whole variable domain, remainder taken from reference TRBV11-1 and TRBJ1-2, is EAEVAQSPRYKITEKSQAVAFWCDPISGHATLYWYRQILGQGPELLVQFQDESVVDDSQLPKDRFSAERLKGVDSTLKIQPAELGDSAMYLCASSPDRDYGYTFGSGTRLTVV.

The rearrangement uses TRBV5-1 and TRBJ2-3; D is unresolved. This CDR3 has 16 amino acids. The germline CDR1 and CDR2 sequences are SGHRS and YFSETQ. Trimming removed 0 bases at V and 0 bases at J, with 11 bases between. The CDR3 bases are TGCGCCAGCAGCTTGGAAGCGCGGCCTAGCACAGATACGCAGTATTTT. Protein product: CASSLEARPSTDTQYF.

The chain combines TRBV6-5 with TRBJ1-2; maybe TRBD1 (6 bases). The germline CDR1 and CDR2 sequences are MNHEY and SVGAGI. Trimming removed 4 bases at V and 8 bases at J, with 14 bases between. The CDR3 is made up of 13 amino acids. The DNA of the CDR3 is TGTGCCAGCAGTTCCCAGGGGAGTGGAGGCTACACCTTC. As protein: CASSSQGSGGYTF.

The rearrangement links TRBV7-2 to TRBJ2-7; 9 nucleotides line up with TRBD1. The CDR3 extends over 14 amino acids. CDR1 SGHTA and CDR2 FQGNSA come from the germline V gene. V trimming: 5 bases; J trimming: 5 bases; junction bases outside the gene matches: 7. The CDR3 spells CASSLTGGHDEQYF. The CDR3 DNA reads as TGTGCCAGCAGCCTAACAGGGGGCCACGACGAGCAGTACTTC.

The V and J genes are TRBV4-2 and TRBJ2-4, with TRBD2 as a possible D gene (5 bases). Germline V gene sequence: CDR1 LGHNA, CDR2 YNFKEQ. CDR3 length equals 12 residues. Trimming cost V 4 bases and J 13 bases, with 14 bases left between them. For the CDR3, the DNA is TGTGCCAGCAGCCCGGCTACTAGGGTCCAGTACTTC. This codes for CASSPATRVQYF.

The V and J genes are TRBV6-5 and TRBJ2-5; 11 bases line up with TRBD2. Trimming cost V 5 bases and J 8 bases; bases outside gene matches: 10. CDR3 length: 15 residues. The germline CDR1 and CDR2 sequences are MNHEY and SVGAGI. In DNA, the CDR3 is TGTGCCAGCAGTAACGAAGGACTAGCGGGTACTACCCAGTACTTC. This sequence encodes CASSNEGLAGTTQYF.

This clone showed up just once. Other DNA variants within this sample encode the same CDR3. The chain employs TRBV7-9 and TRBJ1-2, with a tentative D call TRBD1 (6 bases). Trimming took off 0 bases at V and 5 bases at J, with 7 bases between the two ends. Looked up from germline, CDR1 is SEHNR and CDR2 is FQNEAQ (reference sequence). The CDR3 totals 13 residues. CDR3 coding DNA: TGTGCCAGCAGCTTAGCAGGGGGTTATGGCTACACCTTC. Residues: CASSLAGGYGYTF.

The rearrangement joins TRBV11-3 to TRBJ1-4; weak D call: TRBD1 (6 bases). The germline gives CDR1 SGHNT, CDR2 YENEEA. The CDR3 length is 20 residues. V was clipped by 5 bases and J by 10 bases, with 35 bases between them. The CDR3 region has the DNA TGTGCCAGCAGCATACCTGGGACACCCCTCATAGTCTCGTTAGATGGAAAACTGTTTTTT. Its translation: CASSIPGTPLIVSLDGKLFF. The variable domain in full, with the rest retrieved from reference TRBV11-3 and TRBJ1-4, is EAGVVQSPRYKIIEKKQPVAFWCNPISGHNTLYWYLQNLGQGPELLIRYENEEAVDDSQLPKDRFSAERLKGVDSTLKIQPAELGDSAVYLCASSIPGTPLIVSLDGKLFFGSGTQLSVL.

The chain uses TRBV7-9 and TRBJ1-1; 7 positions match TRBD1. J lost 4 bases, V lost 6 bases, and 11 bases had no gene match. This CDR3 has 15 amino acids. The germline CDR1 and CDR2 sequences are SEHNR and FQNEAQ (reference sequence). CDR3 nucleotides: TGTGCCAGCAGACCATCCACAGGGGTCGGCACTGAAGCTTTCTTT. This codes for CASRPSTGVGTEAFF.

Worth noting for this clone: A read error is likely, as this CDR3 ends without the conserved phenylalanine or tryptophan. V gene TRBV5-1 combines with J gene TRBJ1-2, with TRBD1 identical over 8 bases. The germline V gene has CDR1 SGHRS and CDR2 YFSETQ. CDR3 size: 14 residues. CDR3 amino acids: CASSRGQDNYGYTS. DNA of the CDR3: TGCGCTAGCAGCAGGGGACAGGATAACTATGGCTACACCTCC.

In its sample, this clone was seen many times. J is TRBJ2-2 and V is TRBV15; 8 positions match TRBD2. Germline loops: CDR1 LNHNV, CDR2 YYDKDF (reference sequence). The CDR3 has 16 amino acids. V was pared by 8 bases and J by 5 bases, with 13 bases of the junction left unmatched. CDR3 DNA: TGTGCCACCGGGAACCTCGCGGGAGGTGGGACCGGGGAGCTGTTTTTT. Translated: CATGNLAGGGTGELFF. Based on the CDR3 plus reference TRBV15 and TRBJ2-2, the full variable domain is DAMVIQNPRYQVTQFGKPVTLSCSQTLNHNVMYWYQQKSSQAPKLLFHYYDKDFNNEADTPDNFQSRRPNTSFCFLDIRSPGLGDTAMYLCATGNLAGGGTGELFFGEGSRLTVL.

This chain links TRBV7-2 with TRBJ1-4, with D possibly matching TRBD1 (5 bases). CDR1 and CDR2 from the germline V gene are SGHTA and FQGNSA. Between the trimmed V and J ends, which lost 3 bases and 5 bases, there was a span of 7 bases. The CDR3 runs 13 residues. CDR3 in amino acids: CASSFSGNEKLFF. CDR3 sequence (DNA): TGTGCCAGCAGCTTTTCAGGGAATGAAAAACTGTTTTTT.

V is TRBV2 and J is TRBJ2-7, with 7 positions matching TRBD1. The V segment lost 6 bases and the J segment 2 bases; nucleotides outside the gene matches: 7. The CDR3 has 14 amino acids. CDR1 and CDR2 (germline): SNHLY, FYNNEI. This chain's CDR3 is CASSPGTVPYEQYF. In DNA form, the CDR3 reads TGTGCCAGCAGCCCCGGGACAGTCCCCTACGAGCAGTACTTC.